The 4 T cell receptor beta chains below come from one sample, sequenced in a study of regulatory dendritic cells for organ transplantation. Sorted T cells were CFSE-labeled and cultured approximately five days with allogeneic regulatory or mature dendritic cells at 1:10. Profiled with immunoSEQ multiplex PCR; TCRdb holds only in-frame clones, not every one. Here the sample spans 15,000 to 20,000 clones, 65% to 80% being singletons. No antigen has been identified for these receptors. The sequenced sample was memory CD4+ T cells from blood cultured with regulatory dendritic cells. Subset specified: CD45RO+ memory T cells. Receptors were obtained from a human donor in good health.

V gene TRBV7-2 combines with J gene TRBJ1-1; 7 positions match TRBD1. The ends lost 1 base at V and 4 bases at J; junction bases unmatched: 15. Germline V gene lookup returns CDR1 SGHTA and CDR2 FQGNSA. The CDR3 has 18 amino acids. CDR3 in amino acids: CASSLGIRAGGRGTEAFF. DNA for the CDR3: TGTGCCAGCAGCTTAGGGATTAGGGCAGGGGGAAGGGGCACTGAAGCTTTCTTT.

The rearrangement links TRBV11-2 to TRBJ2-5; 9 bases are shared with TRBD2. CDR1 and CDR2 from the germline V gene are SGHAT and FQNNGV. V shed 1 base and J 4 bases; nucleotides not matched to a gene: 7. This CDR3 contains 16 residues. The CDR3 nucleotides are TGTGCCAGCAGCTTAGCTCGCAGCGGGGGGATAGAGACCCAGTACTTC. It is translated as CASSLARSGGIETQYF.

The chain uses TRBV2 and TRBJ2-2; tentatively, D is TRBD1 or TRBD2 (5 bases each). The CDR3 is made up of 14 amino acids. V lost 6 bases and J 4 bases, leaving 12 bases between the germline ends. The germline gives CDR1 SNHLY, CDR2 FYNNEI. The chain's CDR3 is CASSRDEGTGELFF. CDR3 DNA sequence: TGTGCCAGCAGCAGGGATGAGGGCACCGGGGAGCTGTTTTTT.

The chain couples TRBV11-2 to TRBJ1-2; 7 nucleotides agree with TRBD1. The trim removed 2 bases at V and 2 bases at J, leaving 8 bases unmatched. CDR3 length: 16 amino acids. CDR1 and CDR2 from the germline V gene are SGHAT and FQNNGV. The CDR3 DNA reads as TGTGCCAGCAGCTTAACAGGAACACAGGGGAACTATGGCTACACCTTC. Its protein is CASSLTGTQGNYGYTF.